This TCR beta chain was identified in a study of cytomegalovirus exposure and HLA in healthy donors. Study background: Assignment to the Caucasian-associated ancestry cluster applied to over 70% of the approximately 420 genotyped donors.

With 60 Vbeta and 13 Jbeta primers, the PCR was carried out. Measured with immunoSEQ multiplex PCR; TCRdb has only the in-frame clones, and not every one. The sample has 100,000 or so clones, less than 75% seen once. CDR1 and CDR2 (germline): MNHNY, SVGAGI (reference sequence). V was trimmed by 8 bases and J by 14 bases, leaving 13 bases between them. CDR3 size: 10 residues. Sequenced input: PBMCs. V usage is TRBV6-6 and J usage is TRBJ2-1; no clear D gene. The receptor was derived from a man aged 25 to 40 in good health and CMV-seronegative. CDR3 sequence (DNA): TGTGCCAGCGCCTCAACGGAGAAGTTCTTC. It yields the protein CASASTEKFF.